This T cell receptor (beta chain) derives from a study of CD8 T cells in ankylosing spondylitis. As the method for making TCR beta libraries, quantitative 5'-RACE with molecular barcodes was used. TCRdb reanalysed the 5' RACE reads using MiXCR and keeps one entry per CDR3 protein. The repertoire holds 250,000 to 300,000 distinct CDR3 sequences, with 15% to 20% as singletons. Points from the study as a whole: A subset of motif variants has previously been described in the synovial fluid and blood of reactive arthritis. Clones tied to disease were said to be significantly enriched in matched ankylosing spondylitis synovial fluid. Several highly homologous variants made up a TCR beta motif, and this motif appeared characteristic of ankylosing spondylitis blood.

Comment on this clonotype: Antigen unknown.

The CDR3 consists of 12 residues. The V end was cut by 2 bases, the J end by 7 bases, with 9 bases between. Per the germline V gene, CDR1 is SQVTM and CDR2 is ANQGSEA. The clonotype was recovered from a male donor with ankylosing spondylitis or in good health (not recorded which). The specimen sequenced was blood, either unsorted or a sorted T cell fraction (not recorded which). The chain carries TRBV29-1 and TRBJ2-1, with D uncertain. The CDR3 coding sequence is TGCAGCGTTGAACCCACCGGGAATGAGCAGTTCTTC. This sequence encodes CSVEPTGNEQFF.